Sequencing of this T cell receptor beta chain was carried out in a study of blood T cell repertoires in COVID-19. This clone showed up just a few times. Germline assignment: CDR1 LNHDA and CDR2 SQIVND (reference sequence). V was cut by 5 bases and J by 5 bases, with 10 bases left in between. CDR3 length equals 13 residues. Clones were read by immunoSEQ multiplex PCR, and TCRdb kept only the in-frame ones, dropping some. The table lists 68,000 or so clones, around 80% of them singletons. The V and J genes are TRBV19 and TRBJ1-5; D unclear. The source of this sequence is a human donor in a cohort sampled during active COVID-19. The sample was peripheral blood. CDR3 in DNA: TGTGCCAGTAGTCAGGATCTCGATCAGCCCCAGCATTTT. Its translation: CASSQDLDQPQHF.